These 2 T cell receptor beta chains share one sample of origin, sequenced in a study of post-analysis software for immune sequencing data. Overall study results and limits: Included in a set of several TRBV segments more frequent in patients than controls were TRBV5-6, TRBV5-1 and TRBV20-1.

These receptors' antigens are unknown. Incorporated into the TCR beta cDNA libraries were unique molecular identifiers, which served to reduce PCR and sequencing biases. A single record per CDR3 protein comes from TCRdb applying MiXCR to the PCR reads. The data show some 260,000 distinct CDR3 sequences, just over 35% seen once. The sequencing sample was made of blood. All receptors derive from a girl aged 10 to 17 with multiple sclerosis.

This clonotype was seen a handful of times. This chain's CDR3 is CASKVGYTGELFF. The CDR3 DNA reads TGTGCCAGCAAAGTGGGGTACACCGGGGAGCTGTTTTTT. J is TRBJ2-2 and V is TRBV12-3 or TRBV12-4; D not certain. There are 13 residues in the CDR3. Trimming left V 7 bases short and J 3 bases short, with 9 bases between.

This clonotype was seen at least ten times. This chain connects TRBV12-3 or TRBV12-4 to TRBJ2-1; TRBD2 might be the D (6 bases). This CDR3 comprises 13 residues. The V and J ends lost 4 bases and 6 bases respectively, with 10 bases between them. The CDR3 reads CASSSRGFNEQFF. The CDR3 DNA follows: TGTGCCAGCAGTTCGCGGGGTTTCAATGAGCAGTTCTTC.